The present TCR beta chain was sequenced within a study of CD8+ T cells in alopecia areata. Whole-study results and caveats: Unlike in mice, where it was clearer, TCR sharing across patients was less clear, possibly HLA-related. An increase in clonality over normal scalp was evident in lesional scalp, especially alopecia totalis/universalis.

As concerns this clone: Its specificity is unknown.

The CDR3 consists of 14 residues. Per germline, CDR1 MNHEY and CDR2 SMNVEV (reference sequence). The V and J ends lost 5 bases and 1 base respectively, with 9 bases between them. After isolation, RNA underwent reverse transcription to generate cDNA as the sequencing template. Sequencing was performed with immunoSEQ multiplex PCR; in TCRdb, only in-frame clones are kept and a portion is missing. Among under 250,000 clones listed, more than 50% were seen once. Sequencing was carried out using CD8+ T cells sorted from blood. This receptor was taken from a human donor in good health. The chain couples TRBV27 to TRBJ2-4; D gene uncertain. The CDR3 DNA is TGTGCCAGCAGTATCGACGGGGCCAAAAACATTCAGTACTTC. Translated: CASSIDGAKNIQYF.